These 32 T cell receptor beta chains were sequenced from one sample in a study of blood T cell repertoires in COVID-19. Using immunoSEQ multiplex PCR, the repertoire was profiled, and TCRdb retains in-frame clones only, with some absent. The sample records about 110,000 clones, 81% being singletons. The sample taken for sequencing was peripheral blood. The receptors shown here come from an elderly man with acute or convalescent COVID-19.

The V gene is TRBV28, the J gene TRBJ1-2; 8 positions match TRBD1. There are 14 residues in the CDR3. Trimming took 1 base from V and 3 from J; bases not matched to a gene: 1. Germline assignment: CDR1 MDHEN and CDR2 SYDVKM. The CDR3 sequence: CASSLYRGYYGYTF. The CDR3 DNA reads as TGTGCCAGCAGTTTATACAGGGGGTACTATGGCTACACCTTC.

V gene TRBV4-3 combines with J gene TRBJ2-1; the D gene is possibly TRBD2 (6 bases). The V end was cut by 4 bases, the J end by 5 bases, with 24 bases between. Germline V CDR1 and CDR2: LGHNA, YSLEER. The CDR3 is 18 residues long. CDR3 nucleotides: TGCGCCAGCAGCCCGGGGGTAGCGCCCCTCTCTATGGACAATGAGCAGTTCTTC. Its protein is CASSPGVAPLSMDNEQFF.

The CDR3, as DNA: TGCGCCAGCAGCCCCGGGACTAGCGGGAGCAATGAGCAGTTCTTC. Its protein is CASSPGTSGSNEQFF. The J gene is TRBJ2-1, the V gene TRBV10-1; 14 nucleotides align to TRBD2. Per the germline V gene, CDR1 is WNHNN and CDR2 is SYGVQD (reference sequence). V gave up 6 bases and J gave up 6 bases; unmatched junction bases: 4. CDR3 length: 15 residues.

The chain links TRBV7-2 to TRBJ1-2; 9 nucleotides line up with TRBD1. This CDR3 comprises 16 residues. Germline V gives CDR1 SGHTA, CDR2 FQGNSA. V shed 0 bases, J shed 6 bases, and the junction held 8 bases outside the gene matches. CDR3 nucleotide sequence: TGTGCCAGCAGCTTAGCTGGGGGACAGGGAGGGCATGGCTACACCTTC. It yields the protein CASSLAGGQGGHGYTF.

The genes are TRBV25-1 and TRBJ2-7; D is undetermined. Germline values: CDR1 MGHDK, CDR2 SYGVNS. This CDR3 spans 13 amino acids. The ends were cut back, 1 base at V and 4 bases at J, with 8 bases in the middle. CDR3: CASSESTGYEQYF. The CDR3 DNA follows: TGTGCCAGCAGTGAATCGACGGGTTACGAGCAGTACTTC.

This sequence joins TRBV5-1 and TRBJ2-2; D might be TRBD2 (7 bases). The CDR3 runs 21 residues. Per the germline V gene, CDR1 is SGHRS and CDR2 is YFSETQ. V lost 1 base to trimming and J lost 1 base, with 26 bases between them. CDR3 protein: CASSLRSLRTERGWNTGELFF. CDR3 nucleotides: TGCGCCAGCAGCTTGAGGAGCTTGAGGACAGAGCGGGGATGGAACACCGGGGAGCTGTTTTTT.

This chain joins TRBV4-2 and TRBJ2-1; D might be TRBD2 (6 bases). Trimming shortened V by 5 bases and J by 10 bases, and 15 bases separated the two germline ends. CDR1 LGHNA and CDR2 YNFKEQ come from the germline V gene. CDR3 length: 13 amino acids. CDR3 sequence reads: CASSFGGYYEQFF. The CDR3 DNA reads as TGTGCCAGCAGCTTTGGGGGGTACTACGAGCAGTTCTTC.

This chain connects TRBV20-1 to TRBJ2-7, with D possibly matching TRBD2 (5 bases). Per the germline V gene, CDR1 is DFQATT and CDR2 is SNEGSKA (reference sequence). Trimming cost V 6 bases and J 4 bases, with 10 bases left between them. This CDR3 is 11 amino acids long. This CDR3 reads CSAITSYEQYF. The CDR3 DNA follows: TGCAGTGCCATCACTAGTTACGAGCAGTACTTC.

The chain carries TRBV2 and TRBJ2-1; 8 bases map to TRBD1. The germline V gene encodes CDR1 SNHLY and CDR2 FYNNEI. V was pared by 6 bases and J by 0 bases, with 7 bases of the junction left unmatched. CDR3 size: 16 residues. CDR3 sequence (DNA): TGTGCCAGCAGCGACAGGGGTGCCCTCTCCTACAATGAGCAGTTCTTC. It yields the protein CASSDRGALSYNEQFF.

The DNA for the CDR3 is TGTGCCAGCAGCTTAGGATATAACAGTCGCTATGGCTACACCTTC. Amino acids: CASSLGYNSRYGYTF. The chain employs TRBV11-2 and TRBJ1-2; D is unresolved. Trimming removed 1 base at V and 4 bases at J, with 13 bases between. Germline CDR1 reads SGHAT; CDR2 reads FQNNGV. The length of the CDR3 is 15 residues.

This clone was seen more than once but under ten times. The chain combines TRBV18 with TRBJ1-2; D perhaps matches TRBD1 (5 bases). The CDR3 totals 14 residues. Trimming pared 1 base from V and 3 bases from J, leaving 9 bases between. The germline V gene has CDR1 KGHSH and CDR2 LQKENI. CDR3 loop: CASSPLIRDYGYTF. As DNA, the CDR3 is TGTGCCAGCTCACCACTTATCAGGGACTATGGCTACACCTTC.

The chain links TRBV6-6 to TRBJ2-2; D is possibly TRBD1 (6 bases). CDR1 MNHNY and CDR2 SVGAGI come from the germline V gene (reference sequence). This CDR3 has 13 residues. V was clipped by 4 bases and J by 5 bases, with 8 bases between them. Here the CDR3 DNA reads TGTGCCAGCAGTTCACAGGGAACCGGGGAGCTGTTTTTT. Its translation: CASSSQGTGELFF.

CDR3: CASSYLGGQPQHF. CDR3 DNA: TGTGCCAGCAGTTACTTGGGGGGACAGCCCCAGCATTTT. The V call is TRBV6-5, the J call TRBJ1-5, with TRBD1 as a possible D gene (5 bases). Germline V CDR1 and CDR2: MNHEY, SVGAGI. The CDR3 runs to 13 residues. The V end lost 1 base, the J end lost 7 bases, and 8 bases lay between the germline ends.

This chain connects TRBV11-3 to TRBJ2-1, with 16 bases aligning to TRBD2. Germline values: CDR1 SGHNT, CDR2 YENEEA. The CDR3 length is 15 residues. V was pared by 5 bases and J by 8 bases, with 3 bases of the junction left unmatched. CDR3: CASSRGLAGGHEQFF. The CDR3, as DNA: TGTGCCAGCAGCCGGGGACTAGCGGGAGGGCATGAGCAGTTCTTC.

This clone showed up just once. The chain uses TRBV5-1 and TRBJ1-1, with unresolved D. V lost 1 base, J lost 3 bases, and 10 bases lay in between. The CDR3 runs to 14 residues. From germline, CDR1 is SGHRS and CDR2 YFSETQ. CDR3 amino acids: CASSLPGWDTEAFF. The CDR3, as DNA: TGCGCCAGCAGCTTGCCGGGGTGGGACACTGAAGCTTTCTTT.

CDR3 in amino acids: CASRLDRGEAFF. The CDR3 DNA is TGTGCCAGCAGACTCGACAGGGGTGAAGCTTTCTTT. The chain links TRBV14 to TRBJ1-1; 8 bases agree with TRBD1. V trimming: 6 bases; J trimming: 7 bases; junction bases outside the gene matches: 4. The CDR3 has 12 amino acids. The germline V gene encodes CDR1 SGHDN and CDR2 FVKESK.

The chain employs TRBV6-5 and TRBJ1-6, with D maybe TRBD1 (5 bases). V was pared by 6 bases and J by 5 bases, with 8 bases between. In germline, CDR1 is MNHEY, CDR2 SVGAGI. This CDR3 has 13 residues. In DNA, the CDR3 is TGTGCCAGCAGGACAGCCCATAATTCACCCCTCCACTTT. Translation gives CASRTAHNSPLHF.

This chain joins TRBV4-3 and TRBJ2-1; TRBD2 agrees at 8 bases. After removal of 0 bases from V and 4 bases from J, the junction contained 8 bases not matched to a gene. This CDR3 has 17 amino acids. CDR1 and CDR2 (germline): LGHNA, YSLEER. The CDR3 loop reads CASSQDILGGRYNEQFF. CDR3 coding DNA: TGCGCCAGCAGCCAAGATATCTTAGGCGGGAGGTACAATGAGCAGTTCTTC.

V usage is TRBV29-1 and J usage is TRBJ2-3, with 11 positions matching TRBD2. Losses at the gene ends were 6 bases for V and 4 bases for J; bases not matched to a gene: 9. The CDR3 has 15 residues. CDR1 is SQVTM, CDR2 ANQGSEA, per germline. DNA for the CDR3: TGCAGCGTGGAACCCACTAGCGGGAGTTCAGATACGCAGTATTTT. Protein sequence: CSVEPTSGSSDTQYF.

The chain combines TRBV6-2 or TRBV6-3 with TRBJ1-4; 9 bases agree with TRBD1. CDR3 size: 15 residues. V lost 2 bases to trimming and J lost 8 bases; unmatched junction nucleotides: 6. Germline lookup yields CDR1 MNHEY and CDR2 SVGEGT. The chain's CDR3 is CASSYGDREVEKLFF. The CDR3 DNA follows: TGTGCCAGCAGTTACGGGGACAGGGAGGTCGAAAAACTGTTTTTT.

The rearrangement joins TRBV7-2 to TRBJ1-1; D may be TRBD1 (6 bases). The V end lost 0 bases, the J end lost 4 bases, and 9 bases lay between the germline ends. The CDR3 extends over 14 amino acids. The germline gives CDR1 SGHTA, CDR2 FQGNSA. CDR3 DNA sequence: TGTGCCAGCAGCTTAGCGGCAGGGGCCACTGAAGCTTTCTTT. Residues: CASSLAAGATEAFF.

The chain is built from TRBV19 and TRBJ2-4; D might be TRBD1 (5 bases). CDR3 length equals 16 residues. The V gene lost 7 bases and the J gene lost 0 bases, with 16 bases spanning the gap. CDR1 is LNHDA and CDR2 is SQIVND in the germline V gene (reference sequence). The CDR3 region has the DNA TGTGCCAGTACCTCGACAGCGTTCCTAGCCAAAAACATTCAGTACTTC. Its translation is CASTSTAFLAKNIQYF. Based on the CDR3 plus reference TRBV19 and TRBJ2-4, the full variable domain is DGGITQSPKYLFRKEGQNVTLSCEQNLNHDAMYWYRQDPGQGLRLIYYSQIVNDFQKGDIAEGYSVSREKKESFPLTVTSAQKNPTAFYLCASTSTAFLAKNIQYFGAGTRLSVL.

The J gene is TRBJ2-1, the V gene TRBV18, with 7 bases lining up with TRBD2. Germline V gene lookup returns CDR1 KGHSH and CDR2 LQKENI. Unmatched junction bases numbered 7, after V lost 3 bases and J lost 2 bases. The CDR3 length is 16 residues. In DNA form, the CDR3 reads TGTGCCAGCTCACCCCTAGCGGAGATCACCTACAATGAGCAGTTCTTC. This sequence encodes CASSPLAEITYNEQFF. The entire variable domain, with the rest obtained from reference TRBV18 and TRBJ2-1, is as follows: NAGVMQNPRHLVRRRGQEARLRCSPMKGHSHVYWYRQLPEEGLKFMVYLQKENIIDESGMPKERFSAEFPKEGPSILRIQQVVRGDSAAYFCASSPLAEITYNEQFFGPGTRLTVL.

Only a few counts were recorded for this clone. The rearrangement links TRBV27 to TRBJ1-2; D is undetermined. There are 13 residues in the CDR3. Germline V gene sequence: CDR1 MNHEY, CDR2 SMNVEV (reference sequence). V dropped 6 bases and J dropped 4 bases, with 12 bases sitting between them. DNA for the CDR3: TGTGCCAGCAGACCCGGTTGGAGCTATGGCTACACCTTC. Its protein product is CASRPGWSYGYTF.

The CDR3 loop reads CASSQGGRPASDEQFF. CDR3 nucleotide sequence: TGTGCCAGCAGCCAAGGGGGCCGGCCAGCTTCGGATGAGCAGTTCTTC. The chain joins TRBV14 to TRBJ2-1; possible D gene TRBD1, 5 bases. The V end was cut by 1 base, the J end by 8 bases, with 18 bases between. Germline-derived CDR1 and CDR2 are SGHDN and FVKESK. The CDR3 sequence is 16 residues long. Supplemented by reference TRBV14 and TRBJ2-1, the full variable domain reads EAGVTQFPSHSVIEKGQTVTLRCDPISGHDNLYWYRRVMGKEIKFLLHFVKESKQDESGMPNNRFLAERTGGTYSTLKVQPAELEDSGVYFCASSQGGRPASDEQFFGPGTRLTVL.

This chain uses TRBV7-2 with TRBJ2-2; D call uncertain. The germline V gene has CDR1 SGHTA and CDR2 FQGNSA. The CDR3 runs 15 residues. V was cut by 6 bases and J by 0 bases, with 11 bases left in between. The CDR3 nucleotides read TGTGCCAGCAGTCTGTCATGGCCGAACACCGGGGAGCTGTTTTTT. Translation: CASSLSWPNTGELFF.

The chain has TRBV5-1 and TRBJ1-5; D uncertain. The CDR3 totals 15 residues. Trimming stripped 0 bases from V and 3 bases from J, with 10 bases between. Per germline, CDR1 SGHRS and CDR2 YFSETQ. CDR3 sequence (DNA): TGCGCCAGCAGCTTGGGAGGTGTAGTCAATCAGCCCCAGCATTTT. Translated: CASSLGGVVNQPQHF.

This clone was counted between two and nine times. The CDR3 spells CASSLRENTEAFF. CDR3 DNA sequence: TGTGCCAGCAGTTTACGCGAGAACACTGAAGCTTTCTTT. This chain uses TRBV27 with TRBJ1-1; D unresolved. Per the germline V gene, CDR1 is MNHEY and CDR2 is SMNVEV (reference sequence). V was cut by 2 bases and J by 1 base, with 5 bases left in between. There are 13 residues in the CDR3.

The chain uses TRBV6-5 and TRBJ2-2; D is possibly TRBD1 (5 bases). V lost 8 bases and J lost 5, with 9 bases in between. The CDR3 is 12 residues long. Germline V lookup: CDR1 MNHEY, CDR2 SVGAGI. The CDR3 DNA sequence: TGTGCCAGCGGGGCAAGGACCGGGGAGCTGTTTTTT. This translates into CASGARTGELFF.

V gene TRBV27 combines with J gene TRBJ1-2; maybe TRBD1 (6 bases). Trimming cost V 7 bases and J 2 bases, with 17 bases left between them. From germline, CDR1 is MNHEY and CDR2 SMNVEV (reference sequence). CDR3 length: 15 amino acids. In DNA form, the CDR3 reads TGTGCCAGCAAAATCAGGGGAGGGTCAAACTATGGCTACACCTTC. This sequence encodes CASKIRGGSNYGYTF.

This rearrangement joins TRBV27 to TRBJ1-1; 8 bases are a match to TRBD1. This CDR3 region has 17 residues. The germline V gene has CDR1 MNHEY and CDR2 SMNVEV (reference sequence). V lost 6 bases to trimming and J lost 3 bases; unmatched junction nucleotides: 15. The CDR3 loop is CASSTGTGGMTDTEAFF. The CDR3 region has the DNA TGTGCCAGCAGCACTGGGACAGGAGGGATGACGGACACTGAAGCTTTCTTT.

The chain recombines TRBV7-3 with TRBJ2-5, with D perhaps matching TRBD1 (6 bases). V lost 4 bases to trimming and J lost 4 bases, with 13 bases between them. Germline CDR1 SGHTA, CDR2 FQGTGA. The CDR3 runs 14 residues. The CDR3 loop reads CASSSSGASETQYF. The CDR3 coding sequence is TGTGCCAGCAGCTCGTCAGGGGCGTCAGAGACCCAGTACTTC.